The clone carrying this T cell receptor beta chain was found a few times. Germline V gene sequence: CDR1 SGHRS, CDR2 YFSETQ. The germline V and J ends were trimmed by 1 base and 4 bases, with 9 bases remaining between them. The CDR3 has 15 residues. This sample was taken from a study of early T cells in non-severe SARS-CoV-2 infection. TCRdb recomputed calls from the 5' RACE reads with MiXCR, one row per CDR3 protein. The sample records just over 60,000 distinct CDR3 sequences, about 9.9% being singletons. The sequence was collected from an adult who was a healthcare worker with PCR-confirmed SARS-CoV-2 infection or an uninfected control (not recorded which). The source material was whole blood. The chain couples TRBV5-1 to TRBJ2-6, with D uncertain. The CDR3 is CASSLSSSGANVLTF. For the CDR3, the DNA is TGCGCCAGCAGCTTGTCATCGTCCGGGGCCAACGTCCTGACTTTC.